The sequence of this T cell receptor beta chain was determined in a study of cytomegalovirus exposure and HLA in healthy donors (dated by TCRdb to the late 2010s). Study-level background: In an earlier analysis of around 540 of the donors, approximately 260 Gb of sequence data and approximately 120 million unique TCR beta sequences from about 190 million T cells were reported. High-throughput TCR immunosequencing, statistical association of individual TCRs with disease status, and machine learning were combined to predict cytomegalovirus infection status. The study aimed to test whether signatures of past pathogen exposure could be identified by cataloging public T cell receptors. Both class I and class II loci were covered by HLA typing, at four-digit resolution. The number of typed donors differed by locus: 629-630 for A, B, C, DRB1 and DQB1; some 500 for DQA1; 606 for DPA1; and 400 to 480 for DPB1. Along with the approximately 700-subject first cohort, a separate validation cohort of 120 different subjects was used. Four or five DR-DQ haplotypes were handled as single units for association and clustering because linkage in the cohort was strong. A later analysis re-examined previously published TCR beta repertoires from just over 650 donors and added high-resolution HLA genotyping to investigate patterns of TCR occurrence. A later genetic analysis took genome-wide SNP genotypes for about 55% of the 666 donors and used that subset as a discovery cohort. Donor age, sex, ethnicity and CMV serostatus were compiled alongside the repertoire data. Using immunosequencing, the study profiled T cell repertoires from around 680 subjects and related those repertoires to cytomegalovirus serostatus. In the later analysis, no new phenotypic data were used to find candidate immune exposures; instead, reliance was placed on TCR beta sequences and their occurrence across donors. All discovery cohort repertoires had been generated on a single sequencing platform. Among under 450 genotyped donors of the cohort, an average of 235,054 unique TCR beta nucleotide sequences were sequenced per donor, roughly 20% of them non-productive. Roughly 310 gigabases of sequencing data and 70 million to 85 million unique TCR sequences were included in an early release covering under 650 HLA-typed donors. The genetic ancestry cluster associated with self-reported Caucasian donors included around 76% of the roughly 390 genotyped donors. An earlier analysis of more than 450 of the donors used high-throughput TCR beta sequencing to judge whether each TCR beta V gene segment behaved as functional or pseudogenic.

The cohort comprised 670 or so healthy bone marrow donors. At the time of sampling, every cohort member was nominally healthy, though immune exposures that went unrecorded were likely present. The donor was CMV seropositive and was included in the group of 250 to 350 seropositive cohort members. A peripheral blood sample was collected from each donor, and TCR beta sequencing was performed on peripheral blood mononuclear cells. The Qiagen DNeasy Blood Extraction Kit was used to extract genomic DNA from the blood cell samples. The library relied on the immunoSEQ multiplex PCR assay. For the multiplex PCR, a mixture combining 60 forward primers for TCR Vbeta segments and 13 reverse primers for TCR Jbeta segments was used. Amplification of the CDR3 region of rearranged TCR beta genes was performed with a multiplex PCR assay on genomic DNA. On the Illumina HiSeq System, the amplified TCR beta libraries were sequenced as 87-base-pair reads. The authors' pipeline ran thus. Across the 700 or so repertoires, a later analysis counted approximately 75 million unique TCR beta chains, some 11 million of which were shared by at least two donors. To remove PCR and sequencing errors, raw reads were error-corrected and collapsed into unique sequences using a nearest-neighbor algorithm that merged closely related sequences. CDR3 sequences were aligned to IMGT reference sequences to assign V, D and J gene segments. Each retained sequence needed at least a six-nucleotide match to both a V gene segment and a J gene segment. A rearrangement was called productive if the CDR3 had no stop codons and remained in frame with V and J, and every other rearrangement was called non-productive. Following IMGT convention, CDR3 was defined as the stretch from the second conserved V-encoded cysteine up to the conserved J-encoded phenylalanine. The earlier analysis of approximately 590 of the donors excluded any sequence lacking an unambiguous match to a single V gene segment. In an earlier analysis of some 590 of the donors, a V segment was called functional when productive rearrangements were above 56.7%, and segregating when the standard deviation between donors exceeded 5%. To diagnose cytomegalovirus status from the catalog of TCR beta chain sequences, a statistical classification framework was built. A later analysis assigned V and J genes by comparing TCR nucleotide sequences with IMGT/GENE-DB human TR gene sequences. Using the TCRdist pipeline, a later analysis assigned CDR3 sequences along with most-parsimonious VDJ recombination scenarios. In a later analysis, every TCR beta chain was defined by the combination of its CDR3 amino acid sequence and its V-gene family, and reads without a unique V-gene family were dropped. To address suspected cross-contamination and a sequencing artifact, a later analysis removed a few hundred highly shared, low-generation-probability nucleotide sequences. A later analysis calculated a clonal expansion index for each public chain from normalized within-repertoire ranks of inferred template counts. In a later analysis, generation probabilities were computed using a VDJ recombination model fitted to out-of-frame rearrangements, and the results were checked against IGoR. Hypergeometric tests were used in a later analysis to score TCR-TCR, TCR-HLA and TCR-CMV co-occurrence, with a repertoire-size bias correction applied to the TCR pairs. False discovery rates were estimated in a later analysis by permuting HLA or CMV assignments 20 times. A later analysis grouped co-occurring TCRs with DBSCAN, adding TCRdist sequence similarity when clustering within HLA-allele-positive subsets. Repertoires with fewer than 30,000 or more than 120,000 public chains were left out of co-occurrence clustering, as were roughly five repertoires with anomalous nucleotide sharing. TCRdb took this table from immuneACCESS and kept in-frame rearrangements with V and J called. Such tables lack part of the clones; where checked against another copy, unresolved V genes explain under half of the gap, and the rest is unexplained. V and J calls and clone size come straight from that table; D and trimming were deduced from the DNA. The sample table shows 100,000 to 150,000 clones, and around three quarters are seen once. Approximately 2.6% of the sample lies in the top ten.

V sheds 8 bases and J sheds 5 bases, leaving 30 bases between their ends. In the germline V gene, CDR1 corresponds to SNHLY and CDR2 to FYNNEI. The CDR3 starts with the cysteine, ends with the phenylalanine, and has 18 residues. Only the CDR3 DNA stays, 54 bases, in frame from base 1. General conclusions and limits of the study: In vitro tests confirmed that three of the cytomegalovirus-associated TCR beta chains recognize cytomegalovirus antigens. The 87-base-pair reads could not distinguish some IMGT-functional V segments, including TRBV6-2 and TRBV6-3, so those segments were excluded. A further reported finding was that TCR beta sequences accurately predicted the HLA-A and HLA-B alleles for most subjects in the first cohort. The only immune exposure information available for the cohort was CMV serostatus. In a later analysis, most CMV-associated TCR beta chains were found to appear HLA-restricted, with HLA associations seemingly driven largely by CMV exposure. Cytomegalovirus status was reported to be diagnosed by the classifier with high specificity and sensitivity in both the original and validation cohorts. Linkage disequilibrium might explain the correlated functional status among segregating V segments, but an unknown experimental factor could not be ruled out. The sequencing pipeline was judged likely to have produced a cluster of highly shared sequence variants as a technical artifact. While some public TCRs were present in many individuals, most TCR sequences turned up only very rarely across donors. In a later analysis, several top co-occurrence clusters were reported to appear linked to parvovirus B19, influenza, CMV and Epstein-Barr virus. Broadly in line with IMGT annotations, most TCR beta V segments showed up in productive rearrangements about 87% or about 30% of the time in an earlier analysis of 450 to 750 of the donors. Because HLA typing was missing for some donors at each locus, association tests included only the typed subset. In this cohort, only TCR beta chains were sequenced, and detectable features were limited by the absence of alpha or paired-chain data. Roughly uniform sequencing depth across donors was assumed in presence/absence analyses, although this assumption may not hold. According to a later analysis, TCR association rates differed among HLA loci, with DRB1 alleles showing the most associated TCRs and HLA-C alleles showing the fewest. According to the authors, the approach could potentially be generalized to other disease states and immunological phenotypes. A later analysis associated about 16,000 TCR beta sequences with specific HLA alleles at a false discovery rate of 0.05. When HLA alleles, especially DR and DQ, strongly co-occurred, attributing TCR associations to individual alleles was difficult. The earlier analysis of 587 of the donors excluded fewer than 20 rarely observed V segments, including chromosome 9 orphons, because counts were too low. An association between a missense DCLRE1C variant and V-gene and J-gene trimming of TCR beta chains was found in a later genetic analysis and replicated in an independent cohort. In a later analysis, HLA-associated TCR beta chains showed more clonal expansion and lower generation probabilities than non-associated chains that were equally common. The study gave a list of roughly 150 TCR beta chains associated with cytomegalovirus. According to a later genetic analysis, donors in an Asian-associated ancestry cluster had fewer N-insertions in productive TCRs than the approximately 650-donor mean.

In the case of this clone: What this receptor recognizes is not known. One base away there is no much larger clone; base qualities are not given.

The receptor was isolated from a woman in her sixties or seventies in good health and CMV-seropositive. The sequenced sample consisted of PBMCs. The receptor chain draws on TRBV2 and TRBJ1-1; the D region possibly corresponds to TRBD1 (6 bases align). DNA sequence: TGTGCCAGCGAAGGGAATTGGGGGCTGACAGGTCTGGTTACTGAAGCTTTCTTT. Its translation reads: CASEGNWGLTGLVTEAFF.